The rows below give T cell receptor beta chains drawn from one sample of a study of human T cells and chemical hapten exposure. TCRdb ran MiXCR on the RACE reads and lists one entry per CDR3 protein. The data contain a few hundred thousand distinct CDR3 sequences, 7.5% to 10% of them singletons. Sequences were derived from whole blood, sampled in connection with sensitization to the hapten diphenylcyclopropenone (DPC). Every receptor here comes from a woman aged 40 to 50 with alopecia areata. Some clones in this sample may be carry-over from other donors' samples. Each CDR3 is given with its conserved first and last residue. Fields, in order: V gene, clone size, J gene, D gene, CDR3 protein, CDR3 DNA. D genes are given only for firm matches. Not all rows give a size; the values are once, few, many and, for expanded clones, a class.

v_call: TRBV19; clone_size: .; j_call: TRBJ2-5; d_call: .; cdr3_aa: CASSIHHGAPRGETQYF; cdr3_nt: TGTGCCAGTAGTATCCACCACGGGGCCCCGCGTGGAGAGACCCAGTACTTC
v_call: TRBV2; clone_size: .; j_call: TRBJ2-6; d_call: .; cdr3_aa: CASKANVLTF; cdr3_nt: TGTGCCAGCAAAGCCAACGTCCTGACTTTC
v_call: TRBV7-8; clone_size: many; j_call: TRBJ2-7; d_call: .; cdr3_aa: CASSPALRYEQYF; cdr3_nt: TGTGCCAGCAGCCCAGCCCTTAGGTACGAGCAGTACTTC
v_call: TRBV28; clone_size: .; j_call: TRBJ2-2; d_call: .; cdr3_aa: CASSAGGTSTGELFF; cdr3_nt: TGTGCCAGCAGTGCCGGGGGTACGAGCACCGGGGAGCTGTTTTTT
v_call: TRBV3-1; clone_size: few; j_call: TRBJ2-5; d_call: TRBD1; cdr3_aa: CASSQPPGQGAGETQYF; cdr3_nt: TGTGCCAGCAGCCAACCCCCGGGACAGGGGGCCGGAGAGACCCAGTACTTC
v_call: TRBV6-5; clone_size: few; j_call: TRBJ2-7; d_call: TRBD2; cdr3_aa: CASSSRLAPSSYEQYF; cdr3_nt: TGTGCCAGCAGTTCTCGACTAGCGCCGAGCTCCTACGAGCAGTACTTC
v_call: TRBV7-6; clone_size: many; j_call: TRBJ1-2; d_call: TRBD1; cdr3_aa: CASSLGQGLNYGYTF; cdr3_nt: TGTGCCAGCAGCCTGGGACAGGGGCTAAACTATGGCTACACCTTC
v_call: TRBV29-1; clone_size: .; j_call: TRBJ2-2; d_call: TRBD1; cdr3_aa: CSAAQGFHTGELFF; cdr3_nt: TGCAGCGCTGCACAGGGGTTCCACACCGGGGAGCTGTTTTTT
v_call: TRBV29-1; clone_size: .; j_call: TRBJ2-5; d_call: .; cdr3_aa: CSVADSFQETQYF; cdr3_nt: TGCAGCGTAGCCGACAGTTTCCAAGAGACCCAGTACTTC
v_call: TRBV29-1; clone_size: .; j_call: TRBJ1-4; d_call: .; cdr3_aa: CSVGRGRATNEKLFF; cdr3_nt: TGCAGCGTGGGCCGCGGACGGGCAACTAATGAAAAACTGTTTTTT
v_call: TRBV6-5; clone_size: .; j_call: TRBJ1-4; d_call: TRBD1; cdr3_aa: CASRAHLQGLHEKLFF; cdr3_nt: TGTGCCAGCAGAGCTCACTTACAGGGGCTACATGAAAAACTGTTTTTT
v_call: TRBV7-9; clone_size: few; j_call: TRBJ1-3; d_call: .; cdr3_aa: CASSLLGPQAGNTIYF; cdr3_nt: TGTGCCAGCAGCCTACTCGGGCCCCAGGCTGGAAACACCATATATTTT
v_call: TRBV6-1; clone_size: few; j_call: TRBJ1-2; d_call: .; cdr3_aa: CASSDYSGYGYTF; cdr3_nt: TGTGCCAGCAGTGATTACAGTGGCTATGGCTACACCTTC
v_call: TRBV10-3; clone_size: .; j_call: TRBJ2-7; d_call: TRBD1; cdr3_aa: CAIVGQGNEQYF; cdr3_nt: TGTGCCATCGTAGGACAGGGTAACGAGCAGTACTTC
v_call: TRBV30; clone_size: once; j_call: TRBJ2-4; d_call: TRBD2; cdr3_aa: CAWSGLAGNIQYF; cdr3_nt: TGTGCCTGGAGTGGACTAGCGGGGAACATTCAGTACTTC
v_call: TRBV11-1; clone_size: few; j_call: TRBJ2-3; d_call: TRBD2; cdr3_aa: CASSLTSGSVLDTQYF; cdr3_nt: TGTGCCAGCAGCTTGACTAGCGGGAGTGTCTTGGATACGCAGTATTTT
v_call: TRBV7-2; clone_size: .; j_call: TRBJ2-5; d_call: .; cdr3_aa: CASSLEAGTARETQYF; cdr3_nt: TGTGCCAGCAGCTTAGAGGCGGGGACCGCCAGGGAGACCCAGTACTTC